This TCR beta chain was sequenced during a study of T cells in Graves' hyperthyroidism and ophthalmopathy. Each diagnosis was grounded in clinical symptoms, serum thyroxine and TRAb, thyroid ultrasound, and orbital computed tomography. V lost 6 bases and J lost 5, with 10 bases in between. The CDR3 has 12 residues. Germline values: CDR1 MNHNS, CDR2 SASEGT. Study outcomes and limitations: Ophthalmopathy was distinguished from stable hyperthyroidism by 13 V-J signatures.

About this clonotype: The antigen is not known. The conserved phenylalanine or tryptophan is not found at the CDR3 terminus, so this likely reflects a read error.

Using RNA transcripts as the source, TCR beta CDR3 regions were amplified. First-round RT-PCR of the TCR CDR3 relied on the HTBI primer set. TCRdb analysed the multiplex PCR reads with MiXCR anew, one entry per CDR3 protein. This table has fewer than 750,000 distinct CDR3 sequences, approximately 14% appearing once. This TCR was sampled from a middle-aged woman with Graves' ophthalmopathy. Material for sequencing was blood. The chain is built from TRBV6-1 and TRBJ1-1; possible D gene TRBD1, 6 bases. CDR3 coding DNA: TGTGCCAGCAGGATAGGGGGTACTGAAGCTTTCTCT. As protein: CASRIGGTEAFS.